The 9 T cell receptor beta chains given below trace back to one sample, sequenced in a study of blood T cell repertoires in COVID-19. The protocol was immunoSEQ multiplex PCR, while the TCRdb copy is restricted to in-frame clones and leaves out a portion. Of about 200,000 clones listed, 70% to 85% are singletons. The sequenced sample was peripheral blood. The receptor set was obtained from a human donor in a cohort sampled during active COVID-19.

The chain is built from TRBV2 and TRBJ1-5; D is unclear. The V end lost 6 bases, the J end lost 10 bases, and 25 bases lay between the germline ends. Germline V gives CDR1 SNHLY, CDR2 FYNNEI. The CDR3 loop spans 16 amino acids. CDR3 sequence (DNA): TGTGCCAGCAGCCCCCAAAGGAGCACGGCCGTGGATCCCCAGCATTTT. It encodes CASSPQRSTAVDPQHF.

In DNA, the CDR3 is TGTGCCGCTAGCGGGAGGCAGTCCTACAATGAGCAGTTCTTC. This codes for CAASGRQSYNEQFF. The chain recombines TRBV28 with TRBJ2-1; 11 nucleotides agree with TRBD2. The CDR3 has 14 amino acids. Germline V gene sequence: CDR1 MDHEN, CDR2 SYDVKM. With V trimmed by 11 bases and J by 1 base, 4 bases remained unmatched.

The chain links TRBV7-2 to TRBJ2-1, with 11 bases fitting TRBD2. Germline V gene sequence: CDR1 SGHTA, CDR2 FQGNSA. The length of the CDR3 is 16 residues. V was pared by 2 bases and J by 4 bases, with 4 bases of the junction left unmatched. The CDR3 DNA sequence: TGTGCCAGCAGCTTACGACTAGCGGGAACTTACAATGAGCAGTTCTTC. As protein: CASSLRLAGTYNEQFF.

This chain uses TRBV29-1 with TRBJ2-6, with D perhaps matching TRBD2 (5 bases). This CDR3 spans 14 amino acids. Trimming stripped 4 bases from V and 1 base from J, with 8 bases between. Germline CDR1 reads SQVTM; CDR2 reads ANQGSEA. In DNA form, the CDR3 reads TGCAGCGTTGTCGAGGGTTCTGGGGCCAACGTCCTGACTTTC. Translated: CSVVEGSGANVLTF. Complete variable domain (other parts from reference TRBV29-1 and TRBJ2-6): SAVISQKPSRDICQRGTSLTIQCQVDSQVTMMFWYRQQPGQSLTLIATANQGSEATYESGFVIDKFPISRPNLTFSTLTVSNMSPEDSSIYLCSVVEGSGANVLTFGAGSRLTVL.

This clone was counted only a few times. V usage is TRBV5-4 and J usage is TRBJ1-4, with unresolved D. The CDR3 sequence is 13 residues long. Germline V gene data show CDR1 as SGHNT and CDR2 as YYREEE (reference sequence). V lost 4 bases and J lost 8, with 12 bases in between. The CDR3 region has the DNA TGTGCCAGCAGCCACGAGGTTGGGGAAAAACTGTTTTTT. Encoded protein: CASSHEVGEKLFF. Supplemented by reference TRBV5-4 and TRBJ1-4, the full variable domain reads ETGVTQSPTHLIKTRGQQVTLRCSSQSGHNTVSWYQQALGQGPQFIFQYYREEENGRGNFPPRFSGLQFPNYSSELNVNALELDDSALYLCASSHEVGEKLFFGSGTQLSVL.

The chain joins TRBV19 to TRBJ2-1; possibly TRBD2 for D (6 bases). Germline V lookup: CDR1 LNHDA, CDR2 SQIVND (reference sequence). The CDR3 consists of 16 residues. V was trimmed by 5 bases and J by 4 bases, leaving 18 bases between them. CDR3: CASSALQPGTYNEQFF. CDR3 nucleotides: TGTGCCAGTAGTGCGCTCCAACCAGGGACTTACAATGAGCAGTTCTTC.

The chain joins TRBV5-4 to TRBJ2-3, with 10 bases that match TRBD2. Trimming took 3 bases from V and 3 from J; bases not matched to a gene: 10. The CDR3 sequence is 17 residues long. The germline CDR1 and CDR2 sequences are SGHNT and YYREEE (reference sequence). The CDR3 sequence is CASSSKASGSRTDTQYF. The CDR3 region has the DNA TGTGCCAGCAGCTCCAAGGCTAGCGGGAGTAGAACAGATACGCAGTATTTT.

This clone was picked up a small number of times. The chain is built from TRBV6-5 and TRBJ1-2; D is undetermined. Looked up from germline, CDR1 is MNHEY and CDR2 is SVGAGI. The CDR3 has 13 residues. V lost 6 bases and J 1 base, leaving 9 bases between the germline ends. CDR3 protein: CASSLTYNYGYTF. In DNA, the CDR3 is TGTGCCAGCAGCCTCACCTATAACTATGGCTACACCTTC.

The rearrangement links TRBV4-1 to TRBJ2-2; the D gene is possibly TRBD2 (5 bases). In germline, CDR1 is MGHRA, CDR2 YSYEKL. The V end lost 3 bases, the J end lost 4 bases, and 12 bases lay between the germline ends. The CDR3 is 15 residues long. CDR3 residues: CASSHEGFGTGELFF. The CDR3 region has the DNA TGCGCCAGCAGCCATGAGGGCTTCGGCACCGGGGAGCTGTTTTTT.